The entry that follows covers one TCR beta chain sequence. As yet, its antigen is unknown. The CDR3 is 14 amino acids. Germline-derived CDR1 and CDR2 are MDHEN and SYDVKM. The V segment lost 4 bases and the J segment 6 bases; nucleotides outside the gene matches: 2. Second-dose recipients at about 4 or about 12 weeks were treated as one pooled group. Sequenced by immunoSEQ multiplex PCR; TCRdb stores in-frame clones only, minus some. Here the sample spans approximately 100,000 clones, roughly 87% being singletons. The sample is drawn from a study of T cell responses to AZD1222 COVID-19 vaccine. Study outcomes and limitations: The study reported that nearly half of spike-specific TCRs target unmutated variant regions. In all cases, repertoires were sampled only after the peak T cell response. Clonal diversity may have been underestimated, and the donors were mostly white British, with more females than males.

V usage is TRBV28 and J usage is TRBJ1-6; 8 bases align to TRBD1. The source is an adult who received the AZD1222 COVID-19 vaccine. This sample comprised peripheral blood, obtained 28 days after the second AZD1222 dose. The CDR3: CASSSGQGNSPLHF. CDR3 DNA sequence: TGTGCCAGCAGTTCCGGACAGGGTAATTCACCCCTCCACTTT.